This T cell receptor beta chain was documented in a study of cytomegalovirus exposure and HLA in healthy donors. Though probably carrying unrecorded immune exposures, donors were nominally healthy at sampling. PCR primers comprised 60 Vbeta and 13 Jbeta primers. Only in-frame clones appear in the TCRdb table, and some are missing; sequencing was by immunoSEQ multiplex PCR. The sample includes fewer than 200,000 clones, 79% of them seen just once. Comment on this clone: What it binds is not known.

Study-wide results and caveats: Several of the most significant clusters appeared linked to common viral pathogens, based on a later analysis. Follow-up analysis later connected one missense variant in DCLRE1C with trimming of TCR beta V- and J-genes.

Germline CDR1 SGHRS, CDR2 YFSETQ. CDR3 size: 13 residues. Trimming shortened V by 3 bases and J by 7 bases, and 13 bases separated the two germline ends. Input material: PBMCs. The chain employs TRBV5-1 and TRBJ1-2; D remains ambiguous. The TCR comes from a woman between 40 and 50 years old in good health and CMV-seronegative. CDR3 in DNA: TGCGCCAGCAGCTCGTCAGGAAAAGGTGGCTACACCTTC. Protein sequence: CASSSSGKGGYTF.